These 15 T cell receptor beta chains share one sample of origin, sequenced in a study of T cells and Merkel cell carcinoma outcomes. Clones were read by immunoSEQ multiplex PCR, and TCRdb kept only the in-frame ones, dropping some. The data show some 14,000 clones, 80% to 95% seen once. Material: tumor tissue from Merkel cell carcinoma. The receptors come from a human donor with Merkel cell carcinoma.

V gene TRBV10-3 combines with J gene TRBJ2-4, with TRBD2 as a possible D gene (5 bases). V was pared by 6 bases and J by 5 bases, with 17 bases between. This CDR3 contains 15 residues. Germline V gene sequence: CDR1 ENHRY, CDR2 SYGVKD. The CDR3 sequence is CAISTSSGTENIQYF. The CDR3 nucleotides are TGTGCCATCAGCACCTCCTCGGGAACCGAAAACATTCAGTACTTC.

The V call is TRBV18, the J call TRBJ2-3; the match to TRBD1 covers 8 bases. Germline CDR1 reads KGHSH; CDR2 reads LQKENI. V was pared by 6 bases and J by 2 bases, with 7 bases of the junction left unmatched. CDR3 size: 15 residues. The CDR3 nucleotides read TGTGCCAGCTCGTCGGACAGGGCGGCCACAGATACGCAGTATTTT. Amino acid sequence: CASSSDRAATDTQYF.

The chain joins TRBV5-1 to TRBJ2-1; D remains ambiguous. V gave up 2 bases and J gave up 1 base, with 7 bases separating them. The CDR3 contains 14 residues. The germline CDR1 and CDR2 sequences are SGHRS and YFSETQ. CDR3 residues: CASSFYPSYNEQFF. Written as DNA, the CDR3 is TGCGCCAGCAGCTTTTACCCGTCCTACAATGAGCAGTTCTTC.

This chain connects TRBV29-1 to TRBJ1-2; D is perhaps TRBD1 (5 bases). CDR3 length: 13 amino acids. V lost 6 bases and J 8 bases, leaving 19 bases between the germline ends. Germline V gives CDR1 SQVTM, CDR2 ANQGSEA. In DNA form, the CDR3 reads TGCAGCGTCCCCACACCCAGGGACGGCGGCTACACCTTC. It specifies CSVPTPRDGGYTF.

The chain uses TRBV7-8 and TRBJ1-6; tentatively, D is TRBD1 (6 bases). Germline V gene data show CDR1 as SGHVS and CDR2 as FQNEAQ. This CDR3 has 13 residues. The ends were cut back, 3 bases at V and 7 bases at J, with 7 bases in the middle. As DNA, the CDR3 is TGTGCCAGCAGCTTTACAGGGAATTCACCCCTCCACTTT. Translation gives CASSFTGNSPLHF.

The chain has TRBV10-3 and TRBJ1-2; maybe TRBD1 (6 bases). Germline CDR1 and CDR2: ENHRY and SYGVKD. Deletions cut 6 bases from V and 4 bases from J, with 9 bases between. The CDR3 consists of 12 residues. DNA of the CDR3: TGTGCCATCAGCGGACAGCTCTATGGCTACACCTTC. Translating it yields CAISGQLYGYTF.

The chain recombines TRBV6-1 with TRBJ1-5, with 7 bases fitting TRBD1. CDR1 MNHNS and CDR2 SASEGT come from the germline V gene. Unmatched junction bases numbered 3, after V lost 8 bases and J lost 5 bases. This CDR3 comprises 12 residues. CDR3: CASQGGHQPQHF. The CDR3 DNA reads as TGTGCCAGCCAGGGGGGACATCAGCCCCAGCATTTT.

V gene TRBV27 combines with J gene TRBJ2-2; 7 bases map to TRBD1. Per germline, CDR1 MNHEY and CDR2 SMNVEV (reference sequence). The CDR3 runs 16 residues. The J segment lost 2 bases and the V segment lost 6 bases, leaving 9 bases of the junction unmatched. In DNA form, the CDR3 reads TGTGCCAGCAGGGGTTCCCAGGGGGTCAACACCGGGGAGCTGTTTTTT. Amino acid sequence: CASRGSQGVNTGELFF.

To note about this clone: A far bigger clonotype differs at one base, so this is likely a read error. Different DNA sequences within this sample yield the same CDR3. J is TRBJ2-7 and V is TRBV4-1; TRBD2 is a possible D gene (5 bases). Germline V CDR1 and CDR2: MGHRA, YSYEKL. This CDR3 spans 15 amino acids. The CDR3 DNA sequence: TGCGCCAGCAGCCCCTTAATATGGACTTTCTACGAGCAGTATTTC. Protein: CASSPLIWTFYEQYF.

This rearrangement joins TRBV5-4 to TRBJ2-3; D ambiguous. Per germline, CDR1 SGHNT and CDR2 YYREEE (reference sequence). This CDR3 region has 12 residues. V lost 0 bases to trimming and J lost 5 bases, with 4 bases between them. CDR3 protein: CASSLVGDTQYF. CDR3 nucleotide sequence: TGTGCCAGCAGCTTGGTGGGAGATACGCAGTATTTT. The variable domain in full, completed from reference TRBV5-4 and TRBJ2-3, reads ETGVTQSPTHLIKTRGQQVTLRCSSQSGHNTVSWYQQALGQGPQFIFQYYREEENGRGNFPPRFSGLQFPNYSSELNVNALELDDSALYLCASSLVGDTQYFGPGTRLTVL.

This rearrangement joins TRBV4-1 to TRBJ1-5; D remains unclear. With 2 bases removed from V and 5 bases from J, the gap between germline ends came to 7 bases. The CDR3 covers 13 residues. CDR1 is MGHRA and CDR2 is YSYEKL in the germline V gene. CDR3 DNA sequence: TGCGCCAGCAGCCAATTCCCCGATCAGCCCCAGCATTTT. Residues: CASSQFPDQPQHF.

V gene TRBV5-5 combines with J gene TRBJ1-2; D ambiguous. V gave up 5 bases and J gave up 3 bases, with 14 bases separating them. Per the germline V gene, CDR1 is SGHKS and CDR2 is YYEKEE (reference sequence). The CDR3 has 14 amino acids. The CDR3 sequence is CASRQRGVDYGYTF. The CDR3 region has the DNA TGTGCCAGCAGACAACGCGGCGTGGACTATGGCTACACCTTC.

The V call is TRBV5-1, the J call TRBJ2-1, with D possibly TRBD2 on 5 matching bases. Trimming shortened V by 3 bases and J by 0 bases, and 10 bases separated the two germline ends. Germline V gene lookup returns CDR1 SGHRS and CDR2 YFSETQ. This CDR3 has 15 amino acids. The CDR3 DNA sequence: TGCGCCAGCAGCTGGAGGCGGAGCTCCTACAATGAGCAGTTCTTC. Translation gives CASSWRRSSYNEQFF.

V usage is TRBV29-1 and J usage is TRBJ2-2; 9 positions agree with TRBD2. V was clipped by 4 bases and J by 2 bases; unmatched bases: 2. The CDR3 has 14 amino acids. The germline V gene encodes CDR1 SQVTM and CDR2 ANQGSEA. The CDR3 bases are TGCAGCGTTGGGACTAGCGTAAACACCGGGGAGCTGTTTTTT. It encodes CSVGTSVNTGELFF.

The chain employs TRBV30 and TRBJ1-3; D is unclear. The CDR3 covers 14 residues. V dropped 0 bases and J dropped 4 bases, with 10 bases sitting between them. CDR1 and CDR2 (germline): GTSNPN, SVGIG (reference sequence). The CDR3 DNA follows: TGTGCCTGGAGTGTGGGAGGAGGAGGAAACACCATATATTTT. It encodes CAWSVGGGGNTIYF.